The 21 T cell receptor beta chains below were found in one sample sequenced in a study of CD8 T cells in ankylosing spondylitis. TCRdb re-analysed the 5' RACE reads in MiXCR, keeping a single row per CDR3 protein. The table records around 120,000 distinct CDR3 sequences, nearly 25% of them present only once. What was sequenced was synovial fluid, either unsorted or a sorted T cell fraction (not recorded which). The receptors shown here come from a male donor with ankylosing spondylitis.

This clonotype came up a few times. The chain joins TRBV20-1 to TRBJ2-5; 7 bases map to TRBD2. There are 13 residues in the CDR3. Trimming at V came to 5 bases and at J to 5 bases, leaving 8 bases not matched to a gene. The germline gives CDR1 DFQATT, CDR2 SNEGSKA (reference sequence). The CDR3 loop is CSAGSGRSETQYF. The CDR3 coding sequence is TGCAGTGCTGGTTCCGGGAGGTCCGAGACCCAGTACTTC.

In this sample, this clonotype turned up a few times. The chain is built from TRBV20-1 and TRBJ1-2, with D possibly matching TRBD1 (5 bases). The V and J ends lost 6 bases and 8 bases respectively, with 16 bases between them. Germline loops: CDR1 DFQATT, CDR2 SNEGSKA (reference sequence). CDR3 length: 12 residues. The CDR3 coding sequence is TGCAGTGCCGGGCCGTTTGGGGGGGGCTACACCTTC. Encoded protein: CSAGPFGGGYTF.

This clonotype was counted only a few times. The rearrangement joins TRBV20-1 to TRBJ2-3; 8 nucleotides agree with TRBD2. This CDR3 is built from 15 residues. CDR1 and CDR2 (germline): DFQATT, SNEGSKA (reference sequence). J lost 5 bases, V lost 5 bases, and 12 bases had no gene match. CDR3 sequence reads: CSAPPLAGARDTQYF. The CDR3 nucleotides are TGCAGTGCTCCCCCCCTAGCGGGCGCACGAGATACGCAGTATTTT.

The chain links TRBV18 to TRBJ2-1; 9 bases line up with TRBD1. V shed 4 bases, J shed 6 bases, and the junction held 7 bases outside the gene matches. CDR1 is KGHSH and CDR2 is LQKENI in the germline V gene. CDR3 length equals 15 residues. CDR3 sequence: CASSQYRGRSNEQFF. The CDR3 DNA follows: TGTGCCAGCTCACAGTACAGGGGGCGTAGCAATGAGCAGTTCTTC.

V gene TRBV6-1 combines with J gene TRBJ1-4; D call uncertain. Per the germline V gene, CDR1 is MNHNS and CDR2 is SASEGT. The CDR3 runs 17 residues. The germline V and J ends were trimmed by 2 bases and 3 bases, with 16 bases remaining between them. CDR3 nucleotide sequence: TGTGCCAGCAGTGAACGGTATTCAACAGAATCTAATGAAAAACTGTTTTTT. Translation: CASSERYSTESNEKLFF.

CDR3 nucleotides: TGTGCCAGCGAGAGGGGCAGGGGGGTAAGCAATCAGCCCCAGCATTTT. It codes for CASERGRGVSNQPQHF. V is TRBV2 and J is TRBJ1-5; 7 positions match TRBD1. The germline CDR1 and CDR2 sequences are SNHLY and FYNNEI. J lost 1 base, V lost 8 bases, and 11 bases had no gene match. The CDR3 contains 16 residues.

The chain couples TRBV3-1 to TRBJ2-1, with 8 bases fitting TRBD2. Germline V gene lookup returns CDR1 LGHDT and CDR2 YNNKEL (reference sequence). The junction had 14 bases not matched to a gene; V was cut back by 2 bases and J by 8 bases. The CDR3 length is 17 residues. The CDR3 loop is CASSQPTGSGSGYEQFF. The CDR3 DNA sequence: TGTGCCAGCAGCCAACCCACGGGGAGCGGGAGTGGGTATGAGCAGTTCTTC.

The sample holds a few counts of this clonotype. The chain joins TRBV5-1 to TRBJ2-7; tentatively, D is TRBD1 (6 bases). Germline assignment: CDR1 SGHRS and CDR2 YFSETQ. V was cut by 6 bases and J by 2 bases, with 18 bases left in between. CDR3 length equals 15 residues. The CDR3 DNA reads TGCGCCAGCACCTGGGGGCAGGGTAGAGCCTACGAGCAGTACTTC. This encodes CASTWGQGRAYEQYF.

The V gene is TRBV7-2, the J gene TRBJ2-6, with D maybe TRBD1 (5 bases). The V gene lost 1 base and the J gene lost 7 bases, with 8 bases spanning the gap. Germline CDR1 is SGHTA and CDR2 is FQGNSA. The CDR3 length is 14 residues. The CDR3 sequence is CASSLVGEANVLTF. CDR3 in DNA: TGTGCCAGCAGCTTAGTAGGGGAAGCCAACGTCCTGACTTTC.

This clonotype is deemed medium-sized. This rearrangement joins TRBV20-1 to TRBJ2-7; D is uncertain. The CDR3 covers 12 residues. V lost 5 bases, J lost 7 bases, and 15 bases lay in between. Germline loops: CDR1 DFQATT, CDR2 SNEGSKA (reference sequence). The DNA for the CDR3 is TGCAGTGCTCGGACCGTGCGTTCGGAGCAGTACTTC. It codes for CSARTVRSEQYF.

The chain is built from TRBV4-2 and TRBJ1-1; D is unresolved. Trimming pared 0 bases from V and 1 base from J, leaving 9 bases between. CDR3 length: 15 amino acids. Per the germline V gene, CDR1 is LGHNA and CDR2 is YNFKEQ. The CDR3 region is CASSQDSTTNTEAFF. CDR3 nucleotides: TGTGCCAGCAGCCAAGATTCTACCACGAACACTGAAGCTTTCTTT.

The CDR3 DNA sequence: TGCGCCAGCAGCCCGGTTGGCTCAGGGTACGAGCAGTACGTC. Translation gives CASSPVGSGYEQYV. The chain employs TRBV5-1 and TRBJ2-7; a weak D match, TRBD1 (5 bases). CDR3 size: 14 residues. Germline CDR1 and CDR2: SGHRS and YFSETQ. The V gene lost 4 bases and the J gene lost 4 bases, with 15 bases spanning the gap.

This chain links TRBV20-1 with TRBJ2-3; 7 bases match TRBD2. Unmatched junction bases numbered 7, after V lost 0 bases and J lost 10 bases. The CDR3 loop spans 13 amino acids. Germline V gene lookup returns CDR1 DFQATT and CDR2 SNEGSKA (reference sequence). CDR3 DNA sequence: TGCAGTGCTAGAGATCAAGGTGGGAGGGCGCAGTATTTT. This encodes CSARDQGGRAQYF.

This clonotype was recorded a few times. The chain has TRBV11-2 and TRBJ2-3; tentative D call: TRBD2 (6 bases). Germline V CDR1 and CDR2: SGHAT, FQNNGV. This CDR3 region has 15 residues. The ends were cut back, 3 bases at V and 1 base at J, with 11 bases in the middle. The DNA for the CDR3 is TGTGCCAGCAGCTTTGGGGGGTGGGGCACAGATACGCAGTATTTT. The encoded protein is CASSFGGWGTDTQYF.

V and J are TRBV2 and TRBJ2-1; D not resolved. CDR1 SNHLY and CDR2 FYNNEI come from the germline V gene. There are 16 residues in the CDR3. V was shortened by 5 bases and J by 6 bases, with 20 bases between the two germline ends. Here the CDR3 DNA reads TGTGCCAGCAGTCGCACACAGTTGAGGCTGACCAATGAGCAGTTCTTC. Translating it yields CASSRTQLRLTNEQFF.

In its sample, this clonotype was seen once. The J gene is TRBJ1-2, the V gene TRBV6-1, with D possibly matching TRBD1 (5 bases). Germline assignment: CDR1 MNHNS and CDR2 SASEGT. There are 14 residues in the CDR3. Deletions cut 2 bases from V and 4 bases from J, with 11 bases between. CDR3 region: CASSELGAAYGYTF. The CDR3 coding sequence is TGTGCCAGCAGTGAATTAGGGGCGGCCTATGGCTACACCTTC.

The chain couples TRBV20-1 to TRBJ2-5; D might be TRBD2 (6 bases). With 5 bases removed from V and 4 bases from J, the gap between germline ends came to 20 bases. The CDR3 consists of 15 residues. Germline V gene data show CDR1 as DFQATT and CDR2 as SNEGSKA (reference sequence). CDR3 nucleotide sequence: TGCAGTGCTCCCCGACCCCGGGGACTTATAGAGACCCAGTACTTC. Protein product: CSAPRPRGLIETQYF.

This clonotype turned up a few times. The rearrangement links TRBV24-1 to TRBJ2-1, with D possibly matching TRBD1 (6 bases). The CDR3 sequence is 18 residues long. Germline CDR1 KGHDR, CDR2 SFDVKD. With 1 base removed from V and 0 bases from J, the gap between germline ends came to 15 bases. The CDR3 spells CATSDFARGGPSYNEQFF. DNA for the CDR3: TGTGCCACCAGTGATTTCGCCCGAGGGGGTCCCTCCTACAATGAGCAGTTCTTC.

This clonotype was counted ten times or more. This chain connects TRBV5-1 to TRBJ2-3, with D unresolved. Trimming took 1 base from V and 1 from J, leaving 4 bases between them. CDR3 size: 13 residues. Germline V gene sequence: CDR1 SGHRS, CDR2 YFSETQ. The CDR3 DNA reads as TGCGCCAGCAGCTTGAGACGCACAGATACGCAGTATTTT. It yields the protein CASSLRRTDTQYF.

In its sample, this clonotype was seen a few times. The chain employs TRBV12-3 or TRBV12-4 and TRBJ2-1; TRBD2 agrees at 8 bases. Losses at the gene ends were 6 bases for V and 4 bases for J; bases not matched to a gene: 11. The CDR3 runs 16 residues. CDR3 in amino acids: CASSLFLTGGYNEQFF. The CDR3 region has the DNA TGTGCCAGCAGCCTCTTTTTAACGGGAGGGTACAATGAGCAGTTCTTC.

The gene calls are TRBV11-2 and TRBJ1-1, with D uncertain. V was pared by 3 bases and J by 1 base, with 6 bases between. Germline-derived CDR1 and CDR2 are SGHAT and FQNNGV. The CDR3 totals 13 residues. The CDR3 is CASSLVGNTEAFF. The DNA for the CDR3 is TGTGCCAGCAGCTTGGTGGGGAACACTGAAGCTTTCTTT.